This paragraph covers one TCR beta chain sequence. The antigen is undetermined. Germline values: CDR1 SGHNT, CDR2 YYREEE (reference sequence). CDR3 length equals 15 residues. V was clipped by 4 bases and J by 1 base, with 9 bases between them. This sample is part of a study of CD8+ T cells in alopecia areata. Notes on the study in general: In lesional scalp, particularly from alopecia totalis/universalis, clonality was higher than in normal scalp.

In each case, RNA was isolated and then reverse transcribed into cDNA as the sequencing template. Data came from immunoSEQ multiplex PCR; TCRdb stores just in-frame clones and leaves some out. The profile shows about 200,000 clones, approximately 60% of them singletons. The sorting of PBMCs gave CD4+ and CD8+ T cells. The V and J genes are TRBV5-4 and TRBJ2-6; D remains ambiguous. The TCR sequence derives from a human donor in good health. The specimen was CD8+ T cells sorted from blood. In nucleotides, the CDR3 is TGTGCCAGCAGCCCGGATGAGTCTGGGGCCAACGTCCTGACTTTC. Its protein is CASSPDESGANVLTF.